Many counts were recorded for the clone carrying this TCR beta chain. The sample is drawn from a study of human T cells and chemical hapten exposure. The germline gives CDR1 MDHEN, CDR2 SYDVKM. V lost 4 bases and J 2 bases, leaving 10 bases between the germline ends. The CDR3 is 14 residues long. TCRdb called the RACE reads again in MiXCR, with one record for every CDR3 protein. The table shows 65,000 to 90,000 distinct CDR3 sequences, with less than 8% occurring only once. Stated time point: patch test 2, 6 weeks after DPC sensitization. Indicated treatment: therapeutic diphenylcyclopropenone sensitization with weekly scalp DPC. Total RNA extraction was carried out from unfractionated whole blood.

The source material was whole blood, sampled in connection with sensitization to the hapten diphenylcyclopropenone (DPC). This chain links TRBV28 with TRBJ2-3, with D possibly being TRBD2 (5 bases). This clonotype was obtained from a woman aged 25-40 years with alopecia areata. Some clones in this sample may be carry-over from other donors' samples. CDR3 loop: CASSSRLLTDTQYF. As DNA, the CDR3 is TGTGCCAGCAGTTCCCGACTACTCACAGATACGCAGTATTTT.